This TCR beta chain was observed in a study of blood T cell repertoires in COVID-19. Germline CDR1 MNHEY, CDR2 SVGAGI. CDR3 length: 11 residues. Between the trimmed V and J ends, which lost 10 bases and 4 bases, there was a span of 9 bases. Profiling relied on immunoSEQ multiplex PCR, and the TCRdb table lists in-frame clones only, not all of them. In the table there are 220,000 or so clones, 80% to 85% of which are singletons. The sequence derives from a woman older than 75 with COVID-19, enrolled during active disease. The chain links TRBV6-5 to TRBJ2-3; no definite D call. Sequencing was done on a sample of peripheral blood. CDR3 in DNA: TGTGCCACCCAGCAGGCAGATACGCAGTATTTT. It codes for CATQQADTQYF.